This T cell receptor beta chain was profiled in a study of T cells in women clearing cervical HPV infection. Study information: Blood came at first lesion visit for cases, post-clearance for controls.

Points on this clone: Its specificity is not known. Read data end 3 residues before the CDR3 end; the end is taken from the germline J gene.

Using immunoSEQ multiplex PCR, the repertoire was profiled, and TCRdb retains in-frame clones only, with some absent. The table lists about 39,000 clones. Germline CDR1 and CDR2: DFQATT and SNEGSKA (reference sequence). The CDR3 has 15 amino acids. V shed 3 bases and J 1 base; nucleotides not matched to a gene: 5. General study points: Repertoire richness, not evenness, was significantly elevated in CIN3+ cases versus controls. It is unknown whether associations predate infection; no effector/memory or HPV-specific sorting.

Each participant carried one incident cervical HPV16 infection only. Specimen: blood buffy coat. V is TRBV20-1 and J is TRBJ2-2; TRBD1 aligns across 7 bases. This sequence originates from a woman between 18 and 70 years old with a cervical HPV16 infection that either progressed to CIN3+ or cleared (not recorded which). CDR3 protein: CSARGRDRNTGELFF. CDR3 DNA, as far as it was read: TGCAGTGCTAGGGGCCGGGACAGGAACACCGGGGAG.